This T cell receptor (beta chain) was sequenced for a study of identical twins. This clonotype was counted between two and nine times. Its antigen is as yet unknown. Deletions cut 0 bases from V and 10 bases from J, with 13 bases between. The CDR3 is 14 residues long. Per the germline V gene, CDR1 is SGHAT and CDR2 is FQNNGV. A universal primer site was created by template switching, with the cDNA bearing unique molecular identifiers. TCRdb processed the 5' RACE reads anew with MiXCR; each CDR3 protein has one entry. The sample records 1.5 million to 2 million distinct CDR3 sequences, under 35% being singletons. Regarding the study as a whole: Those out-of-frame alpha sequences shared by twins showed an excess of low generation probability. It was cross-sectional statistical analysis, not following the same donors, that the conclusions relied on. Recombination models fit unrelated individuals' TCR alpha sharing but underestimated twins'.

V and J are TRBV11-2 and TRBJ2-1, with a tentative D call TRBD1 (5 bases). Sequenced sample: cord blood. The origin of this receptor is a newborn girl in good health. The CDR3 DNA is TGTGCCAGCAGCTTAGATATGCCTCCAGGGGAGCAGTTCTTC. This translates into CASSLDMPPGEQFF.